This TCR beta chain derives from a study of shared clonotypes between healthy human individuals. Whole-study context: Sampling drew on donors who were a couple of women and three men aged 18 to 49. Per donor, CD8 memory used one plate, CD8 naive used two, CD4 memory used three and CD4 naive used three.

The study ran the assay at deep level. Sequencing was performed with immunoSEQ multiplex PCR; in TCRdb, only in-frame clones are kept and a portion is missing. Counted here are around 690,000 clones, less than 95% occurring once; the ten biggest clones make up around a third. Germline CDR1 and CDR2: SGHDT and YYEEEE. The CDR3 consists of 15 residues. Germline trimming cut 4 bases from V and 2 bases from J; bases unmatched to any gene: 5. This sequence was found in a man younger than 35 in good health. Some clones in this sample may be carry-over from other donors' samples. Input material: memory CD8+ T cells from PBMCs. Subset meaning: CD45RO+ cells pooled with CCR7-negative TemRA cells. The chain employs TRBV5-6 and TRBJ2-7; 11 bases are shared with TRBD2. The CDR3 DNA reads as TGTGCCAGCAGCCTCGGGACTAGCGGCGCCTACGAGCAGTACTTC. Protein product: CASSLGTSGAYEQYF.